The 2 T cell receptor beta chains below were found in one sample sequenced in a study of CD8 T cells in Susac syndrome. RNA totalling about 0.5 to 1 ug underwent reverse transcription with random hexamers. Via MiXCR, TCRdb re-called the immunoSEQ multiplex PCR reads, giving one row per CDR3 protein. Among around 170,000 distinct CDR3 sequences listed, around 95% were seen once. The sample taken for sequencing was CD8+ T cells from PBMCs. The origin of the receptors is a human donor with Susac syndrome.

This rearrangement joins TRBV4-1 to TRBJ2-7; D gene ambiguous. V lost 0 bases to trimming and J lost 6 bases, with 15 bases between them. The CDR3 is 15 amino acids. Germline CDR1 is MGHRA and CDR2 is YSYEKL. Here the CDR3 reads CASSQDVGFFGEQYF. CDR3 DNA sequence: TGCGCCAGCAGCCAAGATGTGGGGTTTTTTGGCGAGCAGTACTTC.

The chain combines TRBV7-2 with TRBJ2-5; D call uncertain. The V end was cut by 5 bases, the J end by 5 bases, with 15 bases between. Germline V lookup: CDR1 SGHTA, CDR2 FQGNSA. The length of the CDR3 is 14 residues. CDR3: CASSPDGGWETQYF. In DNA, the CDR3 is TGTGCCAGCAGCCCTGACGGTGGGTGGGAGACCCAGTACTTC. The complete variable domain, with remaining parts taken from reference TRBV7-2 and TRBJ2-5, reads GAGVSQSPSNKVTEKGKDVELRCDPISGHTALYWYRQSLGQGLEFLIYFQGNSAPDKSGLPSDRFSAERTGGSVSTLTIQRTQQEDSAVYLCASSPDGGWETQYFGPGTRLLVL.